One sample yielded the 8 T cell receptor beta chains listed below, sequenced in a study of shared T cell receptors in the human thymus. This table comes from immunoSEQ multiplex PCR, and its TCRdb copy is limited to in-frame clones, with some not included. The table shows roughly 500,000 clones, with about 84% occurring only once. The same sample was also used in a study of human thymus T cells.

What was sequenced was thymocytes. Source of these receptors: a boy under three years old with a congenital heart defect.

V and J are TRBV13 and TRBJ2-5, with D maybe TRBD2 (6 bases). The J call may not be correct, given that the DNA end is closer to TRBJ2-7. There are 13 residues in the CDR3. Per the germline V gene, CDR1 is PRHDT and CDR2 is FYEKMQ (reference sequence). CDR3 loop: CASSLETSYEQYF. DNA of the CDR3: TGTGCCAGCAGCTTAGAGACTAGCTACGAGCAGTACTTC.

This chain joins TRBV27 and TRBJ2-7; TRBD2 might be the D (5 bases). V was pared by 2 bases and J by 4 bases, with 12 bases between. The germline V gene encodes CDR1 MNHEY and CDR2 SMNVEV (reference sequence). CDR3 length: 14 residues. The chain's CDR3 is CASSLSGPRYEQYF. CDR3 coding DNA: TGTGCCAGCAGTTTAAGCGGTCCGAGATACGAGCAGTACTTC.

The chain carries TRBV4-3 and TRBJ2-1; 8 bases are shared with TRBD2. The length of the CDR3 is 15 residues. J was trimmed by 7 bases and V by 3 bases; bases with no gene match: 8. Germline V gene sequence: CDR1 LGHNA, CDR2 YSLEER. The CDR3 spells CASSHPSGGRNEQFF. The CDR3 region has the DNA TGCGCCAGCAGCCACCCCTCCGGCGGGAGGAATGAGCAGTTCTTC.

This clone has only one observation. Germline is not matched at one junction end, which may reflect a read error. CDR3 amino acids: CASNLLADQETQYF. In DNA, the CDR3 is TGTGCCAGCAACTTACTAGCGGACCAAGAGACCCAGTACTTC. The chain recombines TRBV7-9 with TRBJ2-5, with 8 bases fitting TRBD2. Germline V lookup: CDR1 SEHNR, CDR2 FQNEAQ (reference sequence). The CDR3 is 14 amino acids.

The rearrangement links TRBV11-2 to TRBJ2-1; 15 bases align to TRBD2. The CDR3 contains 16 residues. The V gene's germline CDR1 is SGHAT and CDR2 FQNNGV. V lost 4 bases, J lost 7 bases, and 5 bases stayed unmatched. CDR3 nucleotide sequence: TGTGCCAGCAGCTCGGGACTAGCGGGAGGTAGGAATGAGCAGTTCTTC. Its translation is CASSSGLAGGRNEQFF. Looking up the rest from reference TRBV11-2 and TRBJ2-1 gives the full variable domain: EAGVAQSPRYKIIEKRQSVAFWCNPISGHATLYWYQQILGQGPKLLIQFQNNGVVDDSQLPKDRFSAERLKGVDSTLKIQPAKLEDSAVYLCASSSGLAGGRNEQFFGPGTRLTVL.

The chain links TRBV5-4 to TRBJ2-1, with 11 bases identical to TRBD2. V gave up 4 bases and J gave up 3 bases; unmatched junction bases: 3. The CDR3 is 15 amino acids. Looked up from germline, CDR1 is SGHNT and CDR2 is YYREEE (reference sequence). CDR3 coding DNA: TGTGCCAGCAGCGGGGGACTAGCGGTCTACAATGAGCAGTTCTTC. Its protein product is CASSGGLAVYNEQFF. The full variable domain, rest sourced from reference TRBV5-4 and TRBJ2-1, is ETGVTQSPTHLIKTRGQQVTLRCSSQSGHNTVSWYQQALGQGPQFIFQYYREEENGRGNFPPRFSGLQFPNYSSELNVNALELDDSALYLCASSGGLAVYNEQFFGPGTRLTVL.

The chain uses TRBV10-3 and TRBJ2-7; D gene uncertain. The germline V and J ends were trimmed by 2 bases and 3 bases, with 8 bases remaining between them. CDR1 is ENHRY, CDR2 SYGVKD, per germline. CDR3 length: 13 residues. The CDR3 loop is CAISEALGYEQYF. The CDR3 DNA sequence: TGTGCCATCAGTGAGGCCCTAGGCTACGAGCAGTACTTC.

This rearrangement joins TRBV15 to TRBJ2-7, with 7 bases matching TRBD2. There are 15 residues in the CDR3. V lost 5 bases to trimming and J lost 6 bases; unmatched junction nucleotides: 13. Germline CDR1 and CDR2: LNHNV and YYDKDF (reference sequence). The CDR3 nucleotides read TGTGCCACCAGCCGCTCTAGCGGAGGCCCCCTCGAGCAGTACTTC. Protein: CATSRSSGGPLEQYF.